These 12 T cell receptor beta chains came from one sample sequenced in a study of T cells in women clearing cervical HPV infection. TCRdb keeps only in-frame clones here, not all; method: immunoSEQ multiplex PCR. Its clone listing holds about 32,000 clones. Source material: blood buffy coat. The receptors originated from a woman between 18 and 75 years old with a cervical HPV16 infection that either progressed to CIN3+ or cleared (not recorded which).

The chain's CDR3 is CASSPTARTGPNGGYTF. The CDR3 bases that were read are TGTGCCAGCTCACCAACTGCCCGGACAGGGCCGAACGGGGGC. The rearrangement uses TRBV18 and TRBJ1-2; 8 bases agree with TRBD1. The read is 3 residues too short to cover the CDR3 end, so that end is filled in from the germline J gene. Per germline, CDR1 KGHSH and CDR2 LQKENI. The CDR3 has 17 residues.

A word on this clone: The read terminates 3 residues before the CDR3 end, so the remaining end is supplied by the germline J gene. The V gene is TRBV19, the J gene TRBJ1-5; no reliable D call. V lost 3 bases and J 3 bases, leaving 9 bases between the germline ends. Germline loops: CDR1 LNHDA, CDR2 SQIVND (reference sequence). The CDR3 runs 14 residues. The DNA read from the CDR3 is TGTGCCAGTAGTATCTCAGGTTACAATCAGCCC. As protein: CASSISGYNQP. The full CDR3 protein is CASSISGYNQPQHF.

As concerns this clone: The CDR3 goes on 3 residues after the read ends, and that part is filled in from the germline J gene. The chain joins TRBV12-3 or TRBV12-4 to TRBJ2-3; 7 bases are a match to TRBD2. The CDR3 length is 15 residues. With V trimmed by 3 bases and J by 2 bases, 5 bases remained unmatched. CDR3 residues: CASSFSGRDTDTQYF. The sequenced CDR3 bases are TGTGCCAGCAGTTTTAGCGGGCGGGACACAGATACG.

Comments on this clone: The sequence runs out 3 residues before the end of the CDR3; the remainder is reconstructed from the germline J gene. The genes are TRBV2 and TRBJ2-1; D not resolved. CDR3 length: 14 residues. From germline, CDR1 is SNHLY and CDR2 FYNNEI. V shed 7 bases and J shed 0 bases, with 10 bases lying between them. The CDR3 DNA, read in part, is TGTGCCAGCACCGACATTTACTCCTACAATGAG. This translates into CASTDIYSYNE. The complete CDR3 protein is CASTDIYSYNEQFF.

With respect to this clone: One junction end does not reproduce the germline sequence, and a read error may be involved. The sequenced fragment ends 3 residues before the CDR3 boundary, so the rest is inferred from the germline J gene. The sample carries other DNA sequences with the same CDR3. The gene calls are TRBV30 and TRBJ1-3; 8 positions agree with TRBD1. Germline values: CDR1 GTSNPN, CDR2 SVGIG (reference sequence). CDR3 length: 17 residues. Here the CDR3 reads CAWKKGRDRFSGNTIYF. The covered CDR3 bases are TGTGCCTGGAAGAAGGGTAGGGACAGGTTCTCTGGAAACACA. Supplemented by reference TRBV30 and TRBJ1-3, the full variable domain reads SQTIHQWPATLVQPVGSPLSLECTVEGTSNPNLYWYRQAAGRGLQLLFYSVGIGQISSEVPQNLSASRPQDRQFILSSKKLLLSDSGFYLCAWKKGRDRFSGNTIYFGEGSWLTVV.

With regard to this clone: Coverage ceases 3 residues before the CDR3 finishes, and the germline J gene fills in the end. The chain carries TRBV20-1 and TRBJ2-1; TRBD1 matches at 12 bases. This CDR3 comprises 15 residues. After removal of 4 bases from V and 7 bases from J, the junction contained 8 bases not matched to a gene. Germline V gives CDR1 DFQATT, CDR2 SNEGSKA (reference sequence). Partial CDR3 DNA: TGCAGTGCTACGCCCGGGACAGGGGGCATAAATGAG. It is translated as CSATPGTGGINE. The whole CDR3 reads CSATPGTGGINEQFF.

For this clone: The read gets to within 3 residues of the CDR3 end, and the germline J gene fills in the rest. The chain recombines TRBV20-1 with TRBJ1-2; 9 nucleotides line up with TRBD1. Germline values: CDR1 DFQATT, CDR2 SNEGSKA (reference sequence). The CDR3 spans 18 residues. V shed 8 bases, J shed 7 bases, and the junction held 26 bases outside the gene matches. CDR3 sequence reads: CSPARAPGQGFFESGYTF. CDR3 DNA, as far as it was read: TGCAGTCCTGCTAGGGCGCCGGGACAGGGATTTTTTGAGAGTGGC.

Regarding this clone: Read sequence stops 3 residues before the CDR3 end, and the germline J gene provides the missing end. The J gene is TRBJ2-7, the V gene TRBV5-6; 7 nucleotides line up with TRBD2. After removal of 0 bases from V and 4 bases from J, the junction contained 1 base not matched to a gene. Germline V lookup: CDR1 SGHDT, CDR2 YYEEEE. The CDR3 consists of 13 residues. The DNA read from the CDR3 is TGTGCCAGCAGCTTGGGAGCGGGGTACGAG. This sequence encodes CASSLGAGYE. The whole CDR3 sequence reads CASSLGAGYEQYF.

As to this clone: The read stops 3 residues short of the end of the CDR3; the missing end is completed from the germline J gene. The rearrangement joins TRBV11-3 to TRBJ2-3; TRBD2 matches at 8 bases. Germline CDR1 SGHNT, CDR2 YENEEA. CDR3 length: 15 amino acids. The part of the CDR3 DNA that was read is TGTGCCAGCAGCCTAGGACTAGCAGGCTGGGAGACG. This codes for CASSLGLAGWET. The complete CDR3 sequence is CASSLGLAGWETQYF.

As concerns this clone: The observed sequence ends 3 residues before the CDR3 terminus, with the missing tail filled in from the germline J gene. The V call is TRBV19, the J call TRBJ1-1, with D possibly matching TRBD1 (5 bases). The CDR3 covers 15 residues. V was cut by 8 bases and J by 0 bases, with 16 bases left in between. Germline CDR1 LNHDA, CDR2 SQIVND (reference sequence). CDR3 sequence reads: CASGGVGLMNTEAFF. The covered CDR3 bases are TGTGCCAGTGGGGGGGTTGGCCTAATGAACACTGAA.

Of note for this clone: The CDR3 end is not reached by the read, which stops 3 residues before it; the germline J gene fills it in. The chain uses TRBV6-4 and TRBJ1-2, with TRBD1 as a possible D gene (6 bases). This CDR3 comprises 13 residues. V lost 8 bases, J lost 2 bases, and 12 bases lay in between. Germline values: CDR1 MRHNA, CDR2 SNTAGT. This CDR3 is CASWGGANYGYTF. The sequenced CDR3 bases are TGTGCCAGCTGGGGGGGGGCCAACTATGGC.

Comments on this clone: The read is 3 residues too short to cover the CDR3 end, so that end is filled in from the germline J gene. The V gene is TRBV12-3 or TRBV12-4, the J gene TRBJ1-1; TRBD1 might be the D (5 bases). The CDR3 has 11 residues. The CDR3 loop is CASIAGLEAFF. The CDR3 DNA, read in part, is TGTGCCAGCATCGCAGGGCTGGAA.